What follows are 24 T cell receptor beta chains derived from one specimen sequenced in a study of T cells in Graves' hyperthyroidism and ophthalmopathy (dated by TCRdb to the late 2010s). Library generation was performed with multiplex PCR. Sequencing was carried out with an Illumina HiSeq 2000. The TCR beta CDR3 regions were amplified from the RNA transcripts. The first round of RT-PCR for the TCR CDR3 was performed with the HTBI primer set and the Qiagen OneStep RT-PCR kit. TCRdb passed the public sequencing reads through fastp at Q25 and MiXCR, retaining productive beta sequences. Entries that share a CDR3 protein sequence are merged under the most common genes and DNA. The sample table contains 350,000 to 450,000 distinct CDR3 sequences; only one count was recorded for about 14% of them. Approximately 11% of the sample lies in the top ten. Sequencing was done on a sample of blood. The receptors were gathered from a woman between 55 and 75 years old with Graves' hyperthyroidism.

The CDR3 spells CASSDRRDTGELFF. The CDR3 DNA sequence: TGTGCCAGCAGTGATAGAAGGGACACCGGGGAGCTGTTTTTT. This sequence joins TRBV25-1 and TRBJ2-2; D gene unclear. V lost 3 bases to trimming and J lost 3 bases, with 8 bases between them. The CDR3 covers 14 residues. Per germline, CDR1 MGHDK and CDR2 SYGVNS.

Ten or more counts support this clonotype. The CDR3 sequence: CASSLSPSVAGITDTQYF. The CDR3 bases are TGCGCCAGCAGCCTGAGTCCCTCGGTAGCGGGAATAACAGATACGCAGTATTTT. J is TRBJ2-3 and V is TRBV4-1; 8 bases are a match to TRBD2. Germline loops: CDR1 MGHRA, CDR2 YSYEKL. The CDR3 spans 18 residues. The V segment lost 4 bases and the J segment 3 bases; nucleotides outside the gene matches: 15.

The chain carries TRBV29-1 and TRBJ2-1, with D possibly TRBD1 on 6 matching bases. CDR3 length equals 10 residues. The V end lost 8 bases, the J end lost 9 bases, and 11 bases lay between the germline ends. Per the germline V gene, CDR1 is SQVTM and CDR2 is ANQGSEA. The CDR3 loop is CSSWGREQFF. CDR3 DNA sequence: TGCAGCTCGTGGGGGCGTGAGCAGTTCTTC.

This clonotype turned up a few times. J is TRBJ2-3 and V is TRBV6-2 or TRBV6-3, with TRBD2 matching over 9 bases. Germline loops: CDR1 MNHEY, CDR2 SVGEGT. The CDR3 has 16 residues. V shed 4 bases, J shed 1 base, and the junction held 6 bases outside the gene matches. In DNA form, the CDR3 reads TGTGCCAGCAGTTCGATAGCGGGAGCTGGCACAGATACGCAGTATTTT. It translates to CASSSIAGAGTDTQYF.

This clonotype was detected ten times or more. The chain recombines TRBV20-1 with TRBJ2-5, with 10 bases matching TRBD2. From germline, CDR1 is DFQATT and CDR2 SNEGSKA (reference sequence). Losses at the gene ends were 6 bases for V and 9 bases for J; bases not matched to a gene: 16. The length of the CDR3 is 15 residues. This CDR3 reads CSATTGLAAREAQYF. Here the CDR3 DNA reads TGCAGTGCCACCACCGGACTAGCGGCTAGGGAGGCCCAGTACTTC.

This clonotype was counted ten times or more. The V gene is TRBV2, the J gene TRBJ2-7; 9 positions agree with TRBD2. V trimming: 6 bases; J trimming: 2 bases; junction bases outside the gene matches: 11. This CDR3 region has 16 residues. The germline V gene has CDR1 SNHLY and CDR2 FYNNEI. CDR3 in amino acids: CASRIASGTLTYEQYF. The CDR3 nucleotides are TGTGCCAGCAGGATAGCTAGCGGGACACTTACCTACGAGCAGTACTTC.

Comment on this clonotype: This may stem from a read error, because a much larger clone lies one nucleotide away. The chain recombines TRBV28 with TRBJ2-5, with 7 bases identical to TRBD2. The CDR3 sequence is 15 residues long. The germline V gene encodes CDR1 MDHEN and CDR2 SYDVKM. The chain's CDR3 is CASSFRGTIQETQCF. CDR3 nucleotides: TGTGCCAGCAGTTTCCGGGGGACTATACAAGAGACCCAGTGCTTC.

The chain combines TRBV7-9 with TRBJ2-3; 12 bases match TRBD2. Germline CDR1 SEHNR, CDR2 FQNEAQ (reference sequence). The CDR3 loop spans 16 amino acids. V shed 6 bases, J shed 6 bases, and the junction held 10 bases outside the gene matches. In DNA form, the CDR3 reads TGTGCCAGCAGAGGCATACTAGCGGGAGGAGGGGATACGCAGTATTTT. Translating it yields CASRGILAGGGDTQYF.

This clonotype was recorded many times. The J gene is TRBJ2-1, the V gene TRBV2; tentatively, D is TRBD2 (6 bases). Looked up from germline, CDR1 is SNHLY and CDR2 is FYNNEI. V shed 7 bases and J shed 3 bases, with 10 bases lying between them. This CDR3 comprises 13 residues. CDR3 nucleotides: TGTGCCAGCATGAGACTAGACTACAATGAGCAGTTCTTC. Translated, it gives CASMRLDYNEQFF.

There are many counts of this clonotype. The chain carries TRBV27 and TRBJ1-2; D may be TRBD1 (6 bases). The CDR3 runs to 15 residues. Germline-derived CDR1 and CDR2 are MNHEY and SMNVEV (reference sequence). The V end lost 2 bases, the J end lost 2 bases, and 12 bases lay between the germline ends. The CDR3 loop is CASSLRAGDNYGYTF. CDR3 DNA: TGTGCCAGCAGTTTAAGGGCAGGGGACAACTATGGCTACACCTTC.

This clonotype has just a few counts. This chain joins TRBV6-1 and TRBJ2-1; no reliable D call. This CDR3 is 13 amino acids long. Germline V gene sequence: CDR1 MNHNS, CDR2 SASEGT. Trimming removed 6 bases at V and 2 bases at J, with 8 bases between. The CDR3 DNA reads as TGTGCCAGCAGCCCCGACACCTACAATGAGCAGTTCTTC. Amino acids: CASSPDTYNEQFF.

The V and J genes are TRBV6-2 or TRBV6-3 and TRBJ2-7; TRBD2 agrees at 7 bases. CDR1 is MNHEY, CDR2 SVGEGT, per germline. V lost 6 bases and J lost 2; bases outside the gene matches: 10. The CDR3 is made up of 15 amino acids. The DNA of the CDR3 is TGTGCCAGCAGCATTCTAGCGGCCCCTGCCTACGAGCAGTACTTC. Its translation: CASSILAAPAYEQYF.

The table lists this clonotype with many counts. The gene calls are TRBV5-6 and TRBJ2-2, with D perhaps TRBD2 (6 bases). Per the germline V gene, CDR1 is SGHDT and CDR2 is YYEEEE. V was clipped by 3 bases and J by 5 bases, with 14 bases between them. The CDR3 is made up of 15 amino acids. CDR3 sequence: CASSSQTSPTGELFF. The CDR3 DNA follows: TGTGCCAGCAGCTCCCAGACTAGTCCAACCGGGGAGCTGTTTTTT.

This clonotype was detected only a few times. The CDR3 nucleotides read TGTGCCAGCAGCTTCCTCGGGGATACCTACGAGCAGTACTTC. Translation gives CASSFLGDTYEQYF. This sequence joins TRBV7-9 and TRBJ2-7; a weak D match, TRBD2 (5 bases). This CDR3 is 14 amino acids long. V was shortened by 3 bases and J by 2 bases, with 11 bases between the two germline ends. Germline V CDR1 and CDR2: SEHNR, FQNEAQ (reference sequence).

At least ten counts were recorded for this clonotype. The gene calls are TRBV12-5 and TRBJ2-1, with 9 bases matching TRBD2. Trimming at V came to 2 bases and at J to 7 bases, leaving 0 bases not matched to a gene. Germline V gene lookup returns CDR1 LGHNT and CDR2 FRNRAP. The CDR3 runs to 13 residues. CDR3 DNA sequence: TGTGCTAGTGGTTTGACTAGCGGGAATGAGCAGTTCTTC. Amino acid sequence: CASGLTSGNEQFF.

This clonotype has a count of ten or more. In DNA, the CDR3 is TGTGCCAGCAGACCCGGGACTAGCCCCTACAATGAGCAGTTCTTC. Its protein product is CASRPGTSPYNEQFF. This chain joins TRBV6-1 and TRBJ2-1, with 9 nucleotides matching TRBD2. The J segment lost 2 bases and the V segment lost 6 bases, leaving 5 bases of the junction unmatched. CDR3 length equals 15 residues. CDR1 MNHNS and CDR2 SASEGT come from the germline V gene.

Many counts were recorded for this clonotype. The chain combines TRBV5-1 with TRBJ2-5; D is possibly TRBD2 (6 bases). V lost 0 bases and J lost 5, with 11 bases in between. CDR1 and CDR2 (germline): SGHRS, YFSETQ. The CDR3 is 14 residues long. The DNA for the CDR3 is TGCGCCAGCAGCTTGGCCCCTAGCGTGGAGACCCAGTACTTC. Its translation: CASSLAPSVETQYF.

There are a few counts of this clonotype. A much larger clone sits a single nucleotide away, making a read error possible. The genes are TRBV5-1 and TRBJ2-3; 9 bases align to TRBD2. Germline assignment: CDR1 SGHRS and CDR2 YFSETQ. The CDR3 has 14 residues. V lost 4 bases, J lost 8 bases, and 8 bases stayed unmatched. The CDR3, as DNA: TGCGCCAGCAGCGAAGGACTAGCGTCAGGTACGCAGTATTTT. Translating gives CASSEGLASGTQYF.

The sample holds many counts of this clonotype. The chain joins TRBV7-2 to TRBJ2-7; 7 nucleotides align to TRBD2. The trim removed 0 bases at V and 0 bases at J, leaving 8 bases unmatched. The CDR3 runs to 17 residues. Germline values: CDR1 SGHTA, CDR2 FQGNSA. CDR3 sequence reads: CASSLAKLARSSYEQYF. The CDR3, as DNA: TGTGCCAGCAGCTTAGCTAAACTAGCGAGAAGCTCCTACGAGCAGTACTTC.

The chain employs TRBV18 and TRBJ2-7; maybe TRBD2 (6 bases). The CDR3 is 15 residues long. Per the germline V gene, CDR1 is KGHSH and CDR2 is LQKENI. Trimming took off 4 bases at V and 6 bases at J, with 19 bases between the two ends. DNA of the CDR3: TGTGCCAGCTCACTTCAGGGCGGGACCTTCCGCGAGCAGTACTTC. This encodes CASSLQGGTFREQYF.

This clonotype was picked up a small number of times. J is TRBJ2-7 and V is TRBV27; D perhaps matches TRBD1 (6 bases). V lost 2 bases and J 2 bases, leaving 13 bases between the germline ends. The germline V gene has CDR1 MNHEY and CDR2 SMNVEV (reference sequence). The CDR3 runs to 15 residues. CDR3 DNA: TGTGCCAGCAGTTTAAGGGGGTCCCCTACCTACGAGCAGTACTTC. Its translation: CASSLRGSPTYEQYF.

This clonotype was found many times. This chain connects TRBV13 to TRBJ2-1, with 9 bases matching TRBD2. The germline V gene has CDR1 PRHDT and CDR2 FYEKMQ (reference sequence). The V segment lost 1 base and the J segment 3 bases; nucleotides outside the gene matches: 1. The CDR3 totals 15 residues. The DNA of the CDR3 is TGTGCCAGCAGCTTAGTAGCGGGAGACTACAATGAGCAGTTCTTC. Translation: CASSLVAGDYNEQFF.

This clonotype was counted ten times or more. This rearrangement joins TRBV28 to TRBJ2-3; D is unclear. There are 12 residues in the CDR3. Per the germline V gene, CDR1 is MDHEN and CDR2 is SYDVKM. The V end lost 6 bases, the J end lost 4 bases, and 8 bases lay between the germline ends. CDR3 DNA sequence: TGTGCCAGCAGCTATCCCCCAGATACGCAGTATTTT. This sequence encodes CASSYPPDTQYF.

This clonotype has a handful of counts. V gene TRBV19 combines with J gene TRBJ2-7; perhaps TRBD1 as D (6 bases). The CDR3 has 16 amino acids. Germline CDR1 is LNHDA and CDR2 is SQIVND (reference sequence). The germline V and J ends were trimmed by 4 bases and 0 bases, with 16 bases remaining between them. This chain's CDR3 is CASSRDTARSSYEQYF. The CDR3 nucleotides read TGTGCCAGTAGTAGGGACACGGCGAGGAGCTCCTACGAGCAGTACTTC.